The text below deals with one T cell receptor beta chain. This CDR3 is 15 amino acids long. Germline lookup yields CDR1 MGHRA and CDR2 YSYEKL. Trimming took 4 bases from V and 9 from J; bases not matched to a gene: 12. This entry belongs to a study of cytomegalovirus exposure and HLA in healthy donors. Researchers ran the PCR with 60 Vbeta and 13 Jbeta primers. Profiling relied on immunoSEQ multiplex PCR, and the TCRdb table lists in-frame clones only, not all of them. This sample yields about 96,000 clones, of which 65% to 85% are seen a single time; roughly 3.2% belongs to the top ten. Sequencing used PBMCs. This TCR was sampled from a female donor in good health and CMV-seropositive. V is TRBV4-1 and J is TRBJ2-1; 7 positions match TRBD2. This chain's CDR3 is CASSPWEREGSEQFF. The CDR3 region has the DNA TGCGCCAGCAGCCCCTGGGAGCGGGAAGGCAGTGAGCAGTTCTTC.